This TCR beta chain was profiled in a study of blood T cell repertoires in COVID-19. Study context: Specimens from acute and convalescent COVID-19 originated in the United States, Italy and Spain.

Original processing notes: Reference gene primer amplification gave nucleated cell count estimates. Profiled with immunoSEQ multiplex PCR; TCRdb holds only in-frame clones, not every one. Clone size and the V and J calls come from that table; the DNA yielded D and trimming. Here the sample spans some 120,000 clones, 80% to 85% being singletons. The CDR3 runs to 13 residues. Per the germline V gene, CDR1 is LGHDT and CDR2 is YNNKEL (reference sequence). V lost 1 base, J lost 9 bases, and 3 bases stayed unmatched. The sequencing input was peripheral blood. This TCR was sampled from a woman in her 70s with acute or convalescent COVID-19. The rearrangement joins TRBV3-1 (or the pseudogene TRBV3-2) to TRBJ1-1; TRBD1 matches at 9 bases. This CDR3 reads CASSQGDRAKAFF. DNA of the CDR3: TGTGCCAGCAGCCAAGGGGACAGGGCTAAAGCTTTCTTT.